This TCR beta chain originates from a study of T-cell reconstitution after alpha-beta-depleted transplantation in children. The library targeted TCRbeta and was prepared with unique molecular identifiers. One entry per CDR3 protein, called by TCRdb with MiXCR from the PCR reads. The data show 700,000 to 850,000 distinct CDR3 sequences, roughly 15% seen once. Study-level findings and limits: Reports say that about two months after transplant, the alpha-beta T cells came out of several hundred graft clones that had expanded.

Only a few counts were recorded for this clonotype. Its antigen is not known. Germline trimming cut 5 bases from V and 7 bases from J; bases unmatched to any gene: 9. This CDR3 spans 15 amino acids. The germline V gene has CDR1 LNHDA and CDR2 SQIVND (reference sequence). V gene TRBV19 combines with J gene TRBJ1-5, with 9 nucleotides matching TRBD1. This TCR derives from a male patient younger than 18 who had a stem cell transplant for acute lymphoblastic leukemia, so the T cells may come from the graft donor. The source was PBMCs, mostly from graft donor cells, collected 360 days after TCRalphabeta/CD19-depleted stem cell transplant. The CDR3 region is CASSLSGQGSQPQHF. The CDR3 bases are TGTGCCAGTAGTCTTTCCGGACAGGGGTCGCAGCCCCAGCATTTT.